What follows is one T cell receptor beta chain and its context. For the second PCR, which ran for roughly 6 to 12 cycles, a sample-barcoded 5' primer and a J-beta primer mix were used. Each CDR3 protein is one row after TCRdb ran MiXCR on the 5' RACE reads. The sample has about 2 million distinct CDR3 sequences, 40% to 55% seen once; the top ten hold approximately 2.1%. This record belongs to a study of blood T cells in healthy people across ages. CDR1 and CDR2 from the germline V gene are MNHNS and SASEGT. The CDR3 runs to 14 residues. V shed 7 bases and J shed 3 bases, with 13 bases lying between them.

Sequences were obtained from blood. V and J are TRBV6-1 and TRBJ2-4; TRBD1 might be the D (5 bases). The source of this sequence is a woman in her 40s in good health. Here the CDR3 reads CASTGVRVKNIQYF. CDR3 bases: TGTGCCAGCACGGGTGTCAGGGTCAAAAACATTCAGTACTTC.